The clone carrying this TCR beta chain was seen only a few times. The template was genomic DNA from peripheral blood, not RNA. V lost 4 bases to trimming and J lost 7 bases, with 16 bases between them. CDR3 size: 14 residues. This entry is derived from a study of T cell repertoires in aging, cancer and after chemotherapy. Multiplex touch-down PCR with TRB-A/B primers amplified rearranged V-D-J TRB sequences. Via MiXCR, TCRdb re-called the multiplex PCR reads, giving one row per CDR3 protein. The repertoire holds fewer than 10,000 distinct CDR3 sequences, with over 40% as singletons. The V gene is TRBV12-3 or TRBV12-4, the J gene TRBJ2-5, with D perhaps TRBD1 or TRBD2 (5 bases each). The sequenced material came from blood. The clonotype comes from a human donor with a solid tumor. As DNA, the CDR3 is TGTGCCAGCAGTTGGGGAAGCGGTGGGGGGACCCAGTACTTC. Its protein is CASSWGSGGGTQYF.